The 15 T cell receptor beta chains listed next were all sequenced from one sample in a study of cytomegalovirus exposure and HLA in healthy donors (dated by TCRdb to about 2017). Receptor libraries were prepared by the immunoSEQ multiplex PCR assay. For the multiplex PCR, a mixture combining 60 forward primers for TCR Vbeta segments and 13 reverse primers for TCR Jbeta segments was used. Drawn from immuneACCESS, this table holds only the in-frame rearrangements with V and J called that TCRdb kept. Clones are partly lost; checked studies trace under half to an unresolved V gene and leave the rest unexplained. The sample table contains more than 150,000 clones; only one count was recorded for about four fifths of them. Around 1.6% of the sample is in the top ten clones. The sequenced sample consisted of PBMCs. The origin of the receptors is a man in his forties or fifties in good health and CMV-seronegative.

This chain links TRBV7-3 with TRBJ2-3; tentatively, D is TRBD1 (6 bases). CDR1 is SGHTA and CDR2 is FQGTGA in the germline V gene. The CDR3 has 15 amino acids. V gave up 5 bases and J gave up 2 bases, with 14 bases separating them. The CDR3 reads CASSPTGAVTDTQYF. The CDR3 DNA sequence: TGTGCCAGCAGCCCGACAGGAGCTGTCACAGATACGCAGTATTTT.

CDR3 protein: CASSLSMGPPNEKLFF. CDR3 nucleotides: TGTGCCAGCAGCTTGAGCATGGGGCCCCCTAATGAAAAACTGTTTTTT. The chain combines TRBV5-8 with TRBJ1-4; possibly TRBD1 for D (5 bases). CDR3 length equals 16 residues. Trimming cost V 1 base and J 3 bases, with 13 bases left between them. Germline V gene lookup returns CDR1 SGHTS and CDR2 YDEGEE.

The chain joins TRBV7-2 to TRBJ1-5, with D possibly TRBD1 on 5 matching bases. The germline V gene has CDR1 SGHTA and CDR2 FQGNSA. Trimming shortened V by 3 bases and J by 5 bases, and 8 bases separated the two germline ends. CDR3 length equals 13 residues. The CDR3 spells CASSFDSHQPQHF. DNA of the CDR3: TGTGCCAGCAGCTTCGACAGCCATCAGCCCCAGCATTTT.

The V gene is TRBV2, the J gene TRBJ2-7, with a possible D match to TRBD2 (6 bases). The CDR3 is made up of 14 amino acids. V shed 8 bases and J shed 7 bases, with 21 bases lying between them. Germline CDR1 reads SNHLY; CDR2 reads FYNNEI. CDR3 sequence reads: CASSRHEGGEEQYF. The CDR3 nucleotides are TGTGCCAGCTCCAGACACGAGGGAGGCGAAGAGCAGTACTTC.

The chain carries TRBV7-3 and TRBJ2-3; 7 bases agree with TRBD1. Germline CDR1 reads SGHTA; CDR2 reads FQGTGA. The CDR3 is 13 residues long. The junction had 4 bases not matched to a gene; V was cut back by 6 bases and J by 4 bases. CDR3 DNA: TGTGCCAGCAGGTTGACAGGGTCAGATACGCAGTATTTT. This translates into CASRLTGSDTQYF.

The chain combines TRBV30 with TRBJ2-1; D might be TRBD1 (6 bases). V gave up 2 bases and J gave up 0 bases, with 11 bases separating them. The CDR3 extends over 15 amino acids. Germline CDR1 GTSNPN, CDR2 SVGIG (reference sequence). DNA of the CDR3: TGTGCCTGGAGTAGACAGGTTAGCTCCTACAATGAGCAGTTCTTC. It encodes CAWSRQVSSYNEQFF.

The rearrangement links TRBV28 to TRBJ2-3, with D perhaps TRBD1 (6 bases). This CDR3 region has 14 residues. V lost 3 bases and J lost 5, with 12 bases in between. Per germline, CDR1 MDHEN and CDR2 SYDVKM. CDR3 sequence: CASSLVRGRDTQYF. Here the CDR3 DNA reads TGTGCCAGCAGTTTGGTTAGGGGGAGAGATACGCAGTATTTT. The full variable domain, rest sourced from reference TRBV28 and TRBJ2-3, is DVKVTQSSRYLVKRTGEKVFLECVQDMDHENMFWYRQDPGLGLRLIYFSYDVKMKEKGDIPEGYSVSREKKERFSLILESASTNQTSMYLCASSLVRGRDTQYFGPGTRLTVL.

This clone was seen just once. This chain joins TRBV2 and TRBJ2-3, with 7 bases identical to TRBD2. CDR1 SNHLY and CDR2 FYNNEI come from the germline V gene. With 2 bases clipped from V and 5 bases from J, the junction kept 7 bases outside the gene matches. The CDR3 extends over 15 amino acids. The CDR3 DNA follows: TGTGCCAGCAGTGAACTTGGGACTATCCGAGATACGCAGTATTTT. It translates to CASSELGTIRDTQYF.

The chain uses TRBV28 and TRBJ2-3, with D perhaps matching TRBD1 (6 bases). Per germline, CDR1 MDHEN and CDR2 SYDVKM. With 8 bases removed from V and 1 base from J, the gap between germline ends came to 13 bases. CDR3 size: 14 residues. The CDR3 nucleotides are TGTGCCAGCTCTCAAGGGGGTGGCACAGATACGCAGTATTTT. This codes for CASSQGGGTDTQYF.

This clone was seen just once. The chain recombines TRBV6-6 with TRBJ2-1; TRBD1 matches at 7 bases. The CDR3 runs 13 residues. The germline V gene encodes CDR1 MNHNY and CDR2 SVGAGI (reference sequence). V was clipped by 2 bases and J by 8 bases; unmatched bases: 3. The CDR3 bases are TGTGCCAGCAGTTACAGAGGGGGCGATGAGCAGTTCTTC. Protein sequence: CASSYRGGDEQFF.

J is TRBJ2-7 and V is TRBV9; 8 nucleotides align to TRBD2. From germline, CDR1 is SGDLS and CDR2 YYNGEE. This CDR3 comprises 13 residues. Trimming removed 4 bases from V and 5 bases from J; junction bases left unmatched: 5. DNA of the CDR3: TGTGCCAGCAGCTGGGGACTAGGAGACGAGCAGTACTTC. Encoded protein: CASSWGLGDEQYF.

This chain joins TRBV19 and TRBJ2-2; 8 nucleotides line up with TRBD1. With V trimmed by 7 bases and J by 1 base, 8 bases remained unmatched. The V gene's germline CDR1 is LNHDA and CDR2 SQIVND (reference sequence). The CDR3 totals 16 residues. The CDR3: CASNSRQGKNTGELFF. The CDR3 DNA reads TGTGCCAGTAACTCCAGACAGGGGAAGAACACCGGGGAGCTGTTTTTT.

The CDR3 region is CASLTSGGADTQYF. Written as DNA, the CDR3 is TGTGCCAGCCTAACTTCCGGAGGGGCAGATACGCAGTATTTT. The J gene is TRBJ2-3, the V gene TRBV18; tentative D call: TRBD2 (6 bases). The V end was cut by 8 bases, the J end by 4 bases, with 16 bases between. The length of the CDR3 is 14 residues. CDR1 and CDR2 (germline): KGHSH, LQKENI.

In its sample, this clone was seen once. This rearrangement joins TRBV28 to TRBJ1-2; D unresolved. Trimming left V 3 bases short and J 1 base short, with 9 bases between. Germline V lookup: CDR1 MDHEN, CDR2 SYDVKM. This CDR3 contains 14 residues. The chain's CDR3 is CASSFDTNNYGYTF. The DNA of the CDR3 is TGTGCCAGCAGTTTTGACACGAATAACTATGGCTACACCTTC.

The rearrangement links TRBV5-1 to TRBJ1-3; tentatively, D is TRBD1 (5 bases). V lost 0 bases to trimming and J lost 3 bases, with 7 bases between them. Germline V CDR1 and CDR2: SGHRS, YFSETQ. This CDR3 contains 14 residues. The CDR3 DNA follows: TGCGCCAGCAGCTTGGGCCAGGGTGGAAACACCATATATTTT. Translating it yields CASSLGQGGNTIYF.